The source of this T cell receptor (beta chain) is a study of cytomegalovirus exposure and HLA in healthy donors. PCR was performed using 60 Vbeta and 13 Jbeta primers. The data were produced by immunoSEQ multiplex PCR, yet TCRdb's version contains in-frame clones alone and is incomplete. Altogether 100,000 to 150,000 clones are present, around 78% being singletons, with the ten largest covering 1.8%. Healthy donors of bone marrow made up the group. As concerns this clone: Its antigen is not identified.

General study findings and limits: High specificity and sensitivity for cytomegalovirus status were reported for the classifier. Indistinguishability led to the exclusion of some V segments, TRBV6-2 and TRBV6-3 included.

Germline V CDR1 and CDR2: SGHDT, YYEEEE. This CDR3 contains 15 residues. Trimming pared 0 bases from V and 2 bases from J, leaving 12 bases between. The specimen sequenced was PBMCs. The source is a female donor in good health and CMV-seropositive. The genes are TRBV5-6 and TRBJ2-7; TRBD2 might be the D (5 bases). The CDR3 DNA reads TGTGCCAGCAGCTTGGGAGGAGGCGGAACCTACGAGCAGTACTTC. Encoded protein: CASSLGGGGTYEQYF.